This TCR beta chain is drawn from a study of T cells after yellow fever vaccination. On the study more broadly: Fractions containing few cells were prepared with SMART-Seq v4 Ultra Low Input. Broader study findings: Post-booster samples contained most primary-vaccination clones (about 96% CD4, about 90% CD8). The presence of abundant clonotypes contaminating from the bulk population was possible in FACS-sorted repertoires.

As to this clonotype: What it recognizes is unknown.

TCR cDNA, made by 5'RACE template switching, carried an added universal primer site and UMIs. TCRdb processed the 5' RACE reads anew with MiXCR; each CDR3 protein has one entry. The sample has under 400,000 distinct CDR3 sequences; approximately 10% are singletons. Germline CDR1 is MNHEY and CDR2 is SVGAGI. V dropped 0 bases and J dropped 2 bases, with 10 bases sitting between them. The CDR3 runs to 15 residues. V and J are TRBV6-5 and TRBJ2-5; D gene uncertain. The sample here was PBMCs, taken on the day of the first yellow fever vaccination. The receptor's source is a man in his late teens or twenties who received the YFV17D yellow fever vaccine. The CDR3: CASSYSYRVQETQYF. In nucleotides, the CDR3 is TGTGCCAGCAGTTACTCGTACCGGGTACAAGAGACCCAGTACTTC.